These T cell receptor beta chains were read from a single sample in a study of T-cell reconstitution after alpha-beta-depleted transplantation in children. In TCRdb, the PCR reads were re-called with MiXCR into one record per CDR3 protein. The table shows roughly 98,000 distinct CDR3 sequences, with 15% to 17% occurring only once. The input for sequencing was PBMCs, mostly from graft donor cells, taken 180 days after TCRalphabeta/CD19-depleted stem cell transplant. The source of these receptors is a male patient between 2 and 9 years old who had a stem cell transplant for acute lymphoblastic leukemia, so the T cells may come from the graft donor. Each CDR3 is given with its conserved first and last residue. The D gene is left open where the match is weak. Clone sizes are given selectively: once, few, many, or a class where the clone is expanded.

CDR3 protein: CASRTGGGGGEQYF
CDR3 DNA: TGTGCCAGCAGGACAGGGGGGGGAGGTGGCGAGCAGTACTTC
V gene: TRBV12-3/TRBV12-4
clone size: many
J gene: TRBJ2-7
D gene: TRBD1

CDR3 protein: CASSSGRLGGQGRRTEAFF
CDR3 DNA: TGCGCCAGCAGCTCGGGGCGCCTGGGGGGGCAGGGGCGAAGGACTGAAGCTTTCTTT
V gene: TRBV5-1
clone size: few
J gene: TRBJ1-1
D gene: NA

CDR3 protein: CASSDAGAGELFF
CDR3 DNA: TGTGCCAGCAGTGACGCGGGGGCCGGGGAGCTGTTTTTT
V gene: TRBV27
clone size: few
J gene: TRBJ2-2
D gene: TRBD2

CDR3 protein: CASSLWGIRNTEAFF
CDR3 DNA: TGTGCCAGCAGCTTATGGGGGATTAGGAACACTGAAGCTTTCTTT
V gene: TRBV5-4
clone size: NA
J gene: TRBJ1-1
D gene: NA

CDR3 protein: CASSPVSSAYAYEQYF
CDR3 DNA: TGTGCCAGCAGCCCAGTTTCTTCGGCCTACGCCTACGAGCAGTACTTC
V gene: TRBV7-6
clone size: NA
J gene: TRBJ2-7
D gene: NA

CDR3 protein: CSARRAWGAAYEQYF
CDR3 DNA: TGCAGTGCTAGAAGGGCGTGGGGCGCGGCCTACGAGCAGTACTTC
V gene: TRBV20-1
clone size: few
J gene: TRBJ2-7
D gene: NA

CDR3 protein: CASTFLLSNQPQHF
CDR3 DNA: TGTGCCAGTACCTTCCTTCTTAGCAATCAGCCCCAGCATTTT
V gene: TRBV19
clone size: few
J gene: TRBJ1-5
D gene: NA

CDR3 protein: CSARDGVRNYGYTF
CDR3 DNA: TGCAGTGCTAGAGATGGTGTCCGAAACTATGGCTACACCTTC
V gene: TRBV20-1
clone size: few
J gene: TRBJ1-2
D gene: NA

CDR3 protein: CASSQEGDPYEQYF
CDR3 DNA: TGTGCCAGCAGCCAAGAGGGGGACCCCTACGAGCAGTACTTC
V gene: TRBV3-1
clone size: NA
J gene: TRBJ2-7
D gene: NA

CDR3 protein: CASSLDRRVPYNEQFF
CDR3 DNA: TGTGCCAGCAGCTTAGATAGGCGGGTCCCCTACAATGAGCAGTTCTTC
V gene: TRBV11-3
clone size: NA
J gene: TRBJ2-1
D gene: NA

CDR3 protein: CASSTGTRAETQYF
CDR3 DNA: TGTGCCAGCAGTACCGGGACTAGGGCAGAGACCCAGTACTTC
V gene: TRBV6-1
clone size: NA
J gene: TRBJ2-5
D gene: TRBD2